The TCR beta chain described here comes from a study of CD8 T cells in Susac syndrome (dated by TCRdb to the late 2010s). With regard to the full study: Repertoire sequencing was used to test whether CD8+ T cell activation and differentiation in Susac syndrome was antigen driven.

Points the paper makes about the study in general: The TCR sequencing and HLA analysis was acknowledged to have included a relatively small number of individuals.

The CDR3 measures 15 amino acids from cysteine to phenylalanine. Just CDR3 DNA is preserved here, 45 bases in frame from base 1. Germline trimming amounts to 4 bases on V and 6 bases on J, with 11 as the count of junction bases outside the gene matches. Via the germline V gene, CDR1 is SGHTA and CDR2 FQGNSA. With regard to this clonotype: Its antigen target is currently unknown. No base quality values were provided; no much bigger clone lies one nucleotide off.

RNA was extracted using the RNeasy kit, and roughly 0.5 to 1 ug of the RNA was reverse transcribed with random hexamers. The immunoSEQ multiplex PCR assay, covering 54 Vbeta and 13 Jbeta segments, was used to amplify TCR beta CDR3 regions. PCR amplification bias was corrected by using a synthetic template baseline for primer optimization and computational correction. Per the source publication's procedure: Reads were annotated to V, D and J genes according to IMGT and were analyzed with immunoSEQ Analyzer, with only productive sequences retained. To calculate clonality, Shannon entropy was normalized by log2 of the number of productive unique sequences and then subtracted from one. For each patient and control, public and private clones were evaluated within the 100 most prevalent clones. Clones were defined as Susac-specific when absent from the healthy and MS cohorts, from over a thousand published viral clones and from other ImmuneACCESS disease sequences. TCRdb trimmed public reads at Q25 via fastp, called clones via MiXCR and kept in-frame beta chains. Every distinct CDR3 protein forms one entry, paired with its most common genes and DNA. What appears here as the V and J calls and clone size reflects TCRdb's work, not the paper's. The sample records about 200,000 distinct CDR3 sequences, 95% of which are singletons. The top ten clonotypes cover 0.082% of the sample.

High-throughput TCR beta sequencing profiled peripheral blood CD8+ and CD4+ T cells from healthy donors, Susac syndrome patients and multiple sclerosis patients. Multiple sclerosis controls were treatment-naive patients with stable or active relapsing-remitting disease fulfilling revised McDonald criteria. Bulk CD8+ and CD4+ T cells were purified magnetically by negative isolation, whereas CD8+ TEMRA cells were enriched by FACS. Blood was collected in EDTA tubes and processed within 24 hours, with PBMCs isolated through density gradient centrifugation. PBMCs intended for TCR sequencing were frozen in liquid nitrogen and were later thawed in a 37 degrees C water bath. The sorted or isolated CD4+, CD8+ and CD8+ TEMRA cells had a purity of 90% or higher.

The sequenced material came from CD4+ T cells from PBMCs. This sequence originates from a human donor with multiple sclerosis. The sequence is built from TRBV7-2 and TRBJ1-2; 7 central bases correspond to TRBD1. The DNA sequence is TGTGCCAGCAGCTCCCAGGCAGGGGGTGAGGATGGCTACACCTTC. It specifies CASSSQAGGEDGYTF.